Here is one TCR beta chain with its context. Its recognized antigen is unknown. No qualities accompany the bases; no much larger clone lies one base away. This record belongs to a study of cytomegalovirus exposure and HLA in healthy donors (dated by TCRdb to about 2017). About the investigation overall: An earlier analysis of some 550 of the donors reported 250 to 300 Gb of sequence data and roughly 110 million unique TCR beta sequences from approximately 180 million T cells. Roughly 300 gigabases of sequencing data and approximately 92 million unique TCR sequences made up an early release that covered 640 HLA-typed donors. Of the roughly 390 genotyped donors, approximately 81% were placed in the genetic ancestry cluster associated with self-reported Caucasian donors. The study was designed to test whether signatures of past pathogen exposure could be identified by cataloging public T cell receptors. The study profiled the T cell repertoires of fewer than 850 subjects by immunosequencing and related them to cytomegalovirus serostatus. Besides the first cohort of 500 to 700 subjects, a separate validation cohort made up of roughly 130 different subjects was used. To predict cytomegalovirus infection status, the study brought together high-throughput TCR immunosequencing, statistical association of individual TCRs with disease status, and machine learning. To study patterns of TCR occurrence, a later analysis re-analyzed previously published TCR beta repertoires from around 660 donors and added high-resolution HLA genotyping. Rather than drawing on any new phenotypic data, the later analysis identified candidate immune exposures from TCR beta sequences and the way those sequences occurred across donors. An earlier analysis of several hundred of the donors applied high-throughput TCR beta sequencing to assess whether each TCR beta V gene segment acted as functional or pseudogenic. Donor age, sex, ethnicity and CMV serostatus were compiled together with the repertoire data. In a later genetic analysis, genome-wide SNP genotypes for about three fifths of the roughly 670 donors were used, and that subset was treated as a discovery cohort. All discovery cohort repertoires had been generated on a single sequencing platform. HLA typing included class I and class II loci at four-digit resolution. The number of typed donors differed by locus: about 620-640 for A, B, C, DRB1 and DQB1; 522 for DQA1; some 590 for DPA1; and 400 to 480 for DPB1. Roughly 5 DR-DQ haplotypes were treated as single units for association and clustering because of strong linkage in the cohort. Among 350 to 400 genotyped donors of the cohort, an average of 235,054 unique TCR beta nucleotide sequences were sequenced per donor, roughly 20% of them non-productive. The full study reports these points: A few of the identified cytomegalovirus-associated TCR beta chains were confirmed in vitro to be specific for cytomegalovirus antigens. A later genetic analysis associated a missense DCLRE1C variant with V-gene and J-gene trimming of TCR beta chains, and an independent cohort replicated the association. Only TCR beta chains were sequenced in this cohort, and the absence of alpha or paired-chain data limited detectable features. A group of highly shared sequence variants was considered likely to be a technical artifact of the sequencing pipeline. A later analysis reported that several top co-occurrence clusters appeared linked to parvovirus B19, influenza, CMV and Epstein-Barr virus. An earlier analysis of 450 to 750 of the donors showed that most TCR beta V segments appeared in productive rearrangements either about 90% or about 30% of the time, which broadly matched IMGT annotations. In both the original and validation cohorts, the classifier was reported to diagnose cytomegalovirus status with high specificity and sensitivity. It was suggested by the authors that the approach could potentially be generalized to other disease states and immunological phenotypes. Specific HLA alleles were associated with roughly 16,000 TCR beta sequences at a false discovery rate of 0.05 in a later analysis. For the cohort, immune exposure information was limited to CMV serostatus. Most CMV-associated TCR beta chains appeared to be HLA-restricted in a later analysis, and the HLA associations seemed to be driven largely by CMV exposure. A further reported finding was that TCR beta sequences accurately predicted the HLA-A and HLA-B alleles for most subjects in the first cohort. In a later analysis, TCR association rates were found to vary across HLA loci, with the most associated TCRs seen for DRB1 alleles and the fewest for HLA-C alleles. Some IMGT-functional V segments, including TRBV6-2 and TRBV6-3, could not be distinguished by the 87-base-pair reads and were therefore excluded. A later analysis found that HLA-associated TCR beta chains were more clonally expanded and had lower generation probabilities than equally common non-associated chains. Correlated functional status among segregating V segments might be attributable to linkage disequilibrium, but an unknown experimental factor could not be ruled out. Presence/absence analyses assumed roughly uniform sequencing depth across donors, an assumption that may not hold. When HLA alleles, especially DR and DQ, strongly co-occurred, attributing TCR associations to individual alleles was difficult. A total of about 150 TCR beta chains were listed by the study as associated with cytomegalovirus. Across donors, most TCR sequences were observed very rarely, whereas some public TCRs were present in many individuals. Because HLA typing was missing for some donors at each locus, association tests included only the typed subset. According to a later genetic analysis, donors in an Asian-associated ancestry cluster had fewer N-insertions in productive TCRs than the approximately 670-donor mean. Roughly 15 rarely observed V segments, including chromosome 9 orphons, were excluded from the earlier analysis of a few hundred of the donors because counts were too low.

Receptor amplification or capture employed the immunoSEQ multiplex PCR assay. The multiplex PCR relied on a mix of 60 forward primers for TCR Vbeta segments and 13 reverse primers for TCR Jbeta segments. The CDR3 region of rearranged TCR beta genes was amplified from genomic DNA by a multiplex PCR assay. The Illumina HiSeq System was used to sequence the amplified TCR beta libraries as 87-base-pair reads. The paper's data handling went like this. Across the 670 or so repertoires, a later analysis counted tens of millions of unique TCR beta chains, 9 million to 14 million of which were shared by at least two donors. Raw reads were error-corrected and collapsed into unique sequences by a nearest-neighbor algorithm in which closely related sequences were merged to remove PCR and sequencing errors. CDR3 sequences were aligned to IMGT reference sequences to assign V, D and J gene segments. For a sequence to be retained, at least a six-nucleotide match to both a V gene segment and a J gene segment was required. Rearrangements were called productive when the CDR3 lacked stop codons and stayed in frame with V and J; all others were non-productive. Following IMGT convention, CDR3 was defined as the stretch from the second conserved V-encoded cysteine to the conserved J-encoded phenylalanine. The earlier analysis of 500 to 650 of the donors excluded any sequence lacking an unambiguous match to a single V gene segment. An earlier analysis of under 750 of the donors called V segments functional above 56.7% productive rearrangements and segregating when the between-donor standard deviation exceeded 5%. A statistical classification framework was developed to diagnose cytomegalovirus status using the catalog of TCR beta chain sequences. V and J gene assignment, in a later analysis, came from comparing TCR nucleotide sequences with IMGT/GENE-DB human TR gene sequences. A later analysis assigned CDR3 sequences and most-parsimonious VDJ recombination scenarios with the TCRdist pipeline. In a later analysis, every TCR beta chain was defined by the combination of its CDR3 amino acid sequence and its V-gene family, and reads without a unique V-gene family were dropped. A later analysis removed 592 highly shared, low-generation-probability nucleotide sequences to deal with suspected cross-contamination and a sequencing artifact. A later analysis calculated a clonal expansion index for each public chain from normalized within-repertoire ranks of inferred template counts. A later analysis computed generation probabilities with a VDJ recombination model fitted to out-of-frame rearrangements, and checked the results against IGoR. Hypergeometric tests were used in a later analysis to score TCR-TCR, TCR-HLA and TCR-CMV co-occurrence, with a repertoire-size bias correction applied to the TCR pairs. In a later analysis, false discovery rates were estimated by permuting HLA or CMV assignments 20 times. In a later analysis, co-occurring TCRs were grouped using DBSCAN, and TCRdist sequence similarity was added for clustering within HLA-allele-positive subsets. Co-occurrence clustering excluded repertoires with fewer than 30,000 or more than 120,000 public chains, plus five with anomalous nucleotide sharing. Imported from immuneACCESS, the table was reduced by TCRdb to in-frame sequences with V and J called. These copies leave out some clones; in studies compared against another copy, an unresolved V gene accounts for under half, and the cause of the remainder is not known. V and J calls and clone size are given by that table; D and trimming were obtained from the DNA. Across this sample there are about 160,000 clones, with roughly four fifths seen only once. The top ten constitute under 2% of the sample.

Spanning cysteine to phenylalanine, the CDR3 consists of 17 amino acids. Of the read, only the CDR3 DNA is kept; its 51 bases are in frame from base 1. Reading the germline V gene gives CDR1 MDHEN and CDR2 SYDVKM. The germline ends are 16 bases apart after V is trimmed by 5 bases and J by 0 bases. The cohort comprised some 730 healthy bone marrow donors. All cohort members were sampled while nominally healthy, although unrecorded immune exposures were likely present. The donor tested CMV seronegative and was one of the 352 seronegative cohort members. A peripheral blood sample was provided by each donor, and peripheral blood mononuclear cells were used for TCR beta sequencing. The Qiagen DNeasy Blood Extraction Kit was used to extract genomic DNA from the blood cell samples.

This clonotype was sampled from a man aged 40-49 years in good health and CMV-seronegative. Sequencing was carried out using PBMCs. The chain links TRBV28 with TRBJ2-2; TRBD2 is a weak D gene call, 6 bases matching. The nucleotides are TGTGCCAGCAGTCCCCGAAACGGGAGAGCGAACACCGGGGAGCTGTTTTTT. This encodes CASSPRNGRANTGELFF.